This T cell receptor beta chain was obtained from a study of Ad26.COV2.S vaccination and SARS-CoV-2 variants. Study-wide points: Spike-specific TCR breadth was greater in vaccine than placebo recipients. The breadth of spike-specific CD8+ and CD4+ T cell responses after vaccination was reportedly substantial. Measurements of TCR breadth and depth may have given underestimates of the total T cell responses. Vaccinated and placebo-treated recipients had similar non-spike TCR breadth.

The table came from immunoSEQ multiplex PCR; TCRdb's copy has only in-frame clones and leaves some out. This table has some 39,000 clones, roughly 83% appearing once. This clone was counted only a few times. Antigen unknown. The germline V gene has CDR1 SNHLY and CDR2 FYNNEI. The CDR3 consists of 13 residues. V gave up 8 bases and J gave up 4 bases, with 15 bases separating them. This receptor was identified in a human donor who had recovered from COVID-19. This sample comprised peripheral blood, obtained after recovery from COVID-19. The chain is built from TRBV2 and TRBJ2-7, with D unclear. The CDR3 nucleotides are TGTGCCAGCTCCCCCAGCCCGCCTTACGAGCAGTACTTC. Its protein product is CASSPSPPYEQYF.